The 30 T cell receptor beta chains below all came from one sample that was sequenced in a study of tumor-infiltrating lymphocytes in localized non-small cell lung cancer. Repertoires were generated with immunoSEQ multiplex PCR, while TCRdb's copy carries only in-frame clones and drops some. Of about 22,000 clones listed, 80% are singletons. Sequencing was carried out using lung tumor tissue. Receptors originate from a human donor with non-small cell lung cancer.

The CDR3: CASSLITGVGYTF. CDR3 bases: TGCGCCAGCAGCTTGATTACAGGGGTAGGCTACACCTTC. The chain combines TRBV5-1 with TRBJ1-2, with TRBD1 matching over 7 bases. The V and J ends lost 1 base and 8 bases, in that order; junction bases with no gene match: 5. The CDR3 extends over 13 amino acids. Per the germline V gene, CDR1 is SGHRS and CDR2 is YFSETQ.

This chain connects TRBV10-3 to TRBJ2-5; TRBD2 aligns across 8 bases. Germline V gene lookup returns CDR1 ENHRY and CDR2 SYGVKD. Unmatched junction bases numbered 1, after V lost 0 bases and J lost 4 bases. The CDR3 runs to 14 residues. The CDR3 protein is CAISESRGGETQYF. The DNA of the CDR3 is TGTGCCATCAGTGAGTCTCGGGGGGGAGAGACCCAGTACTTC.

This clone was picked up a small number of times. This sequence joins TRBV2 and TRBJ1-2; D remains unclear. Trimming removed 8 bases at V and 8 bases at J, with 12 bases between. The germline V gene has CDR1 SNHLY and CDR2 FYNNEI. The CDR3 spans 11 residues. The CDR3 DNA reads as TGTGCCAGCTCCAGATTAGGCGGCTACACCTTC. It translates to CASSRLGGYTF. Supplemented by reference TRBV2 and TRBJ1-2, the full variable domain reads EPEVTQTPSHQVTQMGQEVILRCVPISNHLYFYWYRQILGQKVEFLVSFYNNEISEKSEIFDDQFSVERPDGSNFTLKIRSTKLEDSAMYFCASSRLGGYTFGSGTRLTVV.

J is TRBJ2-1 and V is TRBV5-1, with 11 bases aligning to TRBD2. After removal of 7 bases from V and 6 bases from J, the junction contained 9 bases not matched to a gene. The CDR3 length is 15 residues. Germline CDR1 SGHRS, CDR2 YFSETQ. In DNA, the CDR3 is TGCGCCAGCGCCCAACTAGCGGGAGTGGGCAATGAGCAGTTCTTC. Translation: CASAQLAGVGNEQFF.

The rearrangement joins TRBV4-1 to TRBJ1-2; TRBD1 is a possible D gene (5 bases). The germline V gene encodes CDR1 MGHRA and CDR2 YSYEKL. This CDR3 is built from 16 residues. Trimming left V 0 bases short and J 9 bases short, with 20 bases between. The CDR3 bases are TGCGCCAGCAGCCAAGAGCCCCCCGGGGGGACTGAGCGCTACACCTTC. It yields the protein CASSQEPPGGTERYTF.

The chain recombines TRBV29-1 with TRBJ2-7; no clear D. Deletions cut 2 bases from V and 4 bases from J, with 6 bases between. CDR1 and CDR2 from the germline V gene are SQVTM and ANQGSEA. This CDR3 is built from 11 residues. The CDR3 coding sequence is TGCAGCGTTGAAACAGCTTACGAGCAGTACTTC. Protein: CSVETAYEQYF.

This chain uses TRBV5-4 with TRBJ1-2; D may be TRBD1 (6 bases). V dropped 0 bases and J dropped 4 bases, with 13 bases sitting between them. The length of the CDR3 is 15 residues. The germline V gene encodes CDR1 SGHNT and CDR2 YYREEE (reference sequence). The CDR3 reads CASSLVGGEGYGYTF. CDR3 nucleotides: TGTGCCAGCAGCTTGGTGGGGGGCGAGGGCTATGGCTACACCTTC.

V gene TRBV30 combines with J gene TRBJ2-6; D might be TRBD2 (6 bases). The CDR3 contains 15 residues. V lost 3 bases and J 2 bases, leaving 11 bases between the germline ends. Per the germline V gene, CDR1 is GTSNPN and CDR2 is SVGIG (reference sequence). The DNA for the CDR3 is TGTGCCTGGAGGCGCCCGGGGGCTGGGGCCAACGTCCTGACTTTC. Encoded protein: CAWRRPGAGANVLTF.

V is TRBV6-5 and J is TRBJ2-7, with 7 bases lining up with TRBD1. The length of the CDR3 is 14 residues. V lost 5 bases, J lost 2 bases, and 6 bases stayed unmatched. Germline CDR1 is MNHEY and CDR2 is SVGAGI. The CDR3 nucleotides read TGTGCCAGCAGTCCAGGGGACAGTACCTACGAGCAGTACTTC. This gives the protein CASSPGDSTYEQYF.

The chain combines TRBV7-2 with TRBJ2-7; 13 bases fit TRBD2. V shed 2 bases and J 6 bases; nucleotides not matched to a gene: 7. This CDR3 has 16 amino acids. Germline values: CDR1 SGHTA, CDR2 FQGNSA. The CDR3 nucleotides are TGTGCCAGCAGCTTACCCGGACTAGCGGGAGAAGGCGAGCAGTACTTC. Protein: CASSLPGLAGEGEQYF.

This chain connects TRBV5-4 to TRBJ2-1; 11 nucleotides line up with TRBD2. Per the germline V gene, CDR1 is SGHNT and CDR2 is YYREEE (reference sequence). The J segment lost 6 bases and the V segment lost 0 bases, leaving 5 bases of the junction unmatched. This CDR3 comprises 16 residues. The CDR3 protein is CASSLGGTSGSNEQFF. CDR3 nucleotide sequence: TGTGCCAGCAGCTTGGGGGGGACTAGCGGAAGCAATGAGCAGTTCTTC.

This rearrangement joins TRBV30 to TRBJ2-7, with TRBD2 matching over 15 bases. CDR1 and CDR2 (germline): GTSNPN, SVGIG (reference sequence). The CDR3 spans 15 residues. With 3 bases clipped from V and 4 bases from J, the junction kept 4 bases outside the gene matches. The CDR3 nucleotides read TGTGCCTGGAGCGGACTAGCGGGAGGGATTTACGAGCAGTACTTC. Protein: CAWSGLAGGIYEQYF.

J is TRBJ2-2 and V is TRBV6-5, with D perhaps TRBD2 (6 bases). Trimming took 0 bases from V and 6 from J, leaving 14 bases between them. The CDR3 runs to 16 residues. CDR1 and CDR2 from the germline V gene are MNHEY and SVGAGI. The CDR3 loop is CASSYSRQRGAGELFF. For the CDR3, the DNA is TGTGCCAGCAGTTACTCTCGCCAGCGCGGGGCCGGGGAGCTGTTTTTT.

The chain has TRBV2 and TRBJ2-5; 14 positions match TRBD2. Per the germline V gene, CDR1 is SNHLY and CDR2 is FYNNEI. Trimming took 6 bases from V and 2 from J; bases not matched to a gene: 2. The CDR3 contains 15 residues. CDR3 sequence: CASRRLAGGQETQYF. CDR3 sequence (DNA): TGTGCCAGCAGGAGACTAGCGGGAGGGCAAGAGACCCAGTACTTC.

The V call is TRBV28, the J call TRBJ2-7, with 7 bases identical to TRBD1. This CDR3 contains 15 residues. Germline CDR1 is MDHEN and CDR2 is SYDVKM. Germline trimming cut 5 bases from V and 3 bases from J; bases unmatched to any gene: 10. This CDR3 is CASSLLGTANYEQYF. The DNA for the CDR3 is TGTGCCAGCAGTCTGCTCGGGACAGCCAACTACGAGCAGTACTTC.

The chain is built from TRBV5-6 and TRBJ2-5; 8 positions agree with TRBD2. The CDR3 is 15 residues long. J was trimmed by 5 bases and V by 2 bases; bases with no gene match: 8. Germline V gene lookup returns CDR1 SGHDT and CDR2 YYEEEE. CDR3 sequence (DNA): TGTGCCAGCAGCTTAAGCGGGGGACCCGGGGAGACCCAGTACTTC. Its protein is CASSLSGGPGETQYF. Complete variable domain (other parts from reference TRBV5-6 and TRBJ2-5): DAGVTQSPTHLIKTRGQQVTLRCSPKSGHDTVSWYQQALGQGPQFIFQYYEEEERQRGNFPDRFSGHQFPNYSSELNVNALLLGDSALYLCASSLSGGPGETQYFGPGTRLLVL.

This chain connects TRBV7-2 to TRBJ1-3, with D unresolved. The CDR3 runs 12 residues. The germline V gene encodes CDR1 SGHTA and CDR2 FQGNSA. V lost 3 bases to trimming and J lost 4 bases, with 4 bases between them. The CDR3 reads CASSFGGNTIYF. CDR3 bases: TGTGCCAGCAGCTTTGGGGGAAACACCATATATTTT.

V is TRBV7-2 and J is TRBJ2-7, with 9 positions matching TRBD2. The CDR3 contains 14 residues. Losses at the gene ends were 4 bases for V and 0 bases for J; bases not matched to a gene: 1. Per the germline V gene, CDR1 is SGHTA and CDR2 is FQGNSA. CDR3 sequence reads: CASSWREGSYEQYF. The CDR3 DNA sequence: TGTGCCAGCAGCTGGCGGGAGGGCTCCTACGAGCAGTACTTC. The full variable domain, with the rest looked up from reference TRBV7-2 and TRBJ2-7, is GAGVSQSPSNKVTEKGKDVELRCDPISGHTALYWYRQSLGQGLEFLIYFQGNSAPDKSGLPSDRFSAERTGGSVSTLTIQRTQQEDSAVYLCASSWREGSYEQYFGPGTRLTVT.

This rearrangement joins TRBV5-4 to TRBJ1-6, with TRBD1 identical over 7 bases. The germline CDR1 and CDR2 sequences are SGHNT and YYREEE (reference sequence). This CDR3 comprises 14 residues. The junction had 3 bases not matched to a gene; V was cut back by 4 bases and J by 5 bases. The CDR3 nucleotides are TGTGCCAGCAGCCCGGGACAGAATAATTCACCCCTCCACTTT. Translating it yields CASSPGQNNSPLHF.

This clone has more than one count but fewer than ten. This chain joins TRBV5-1 and TRBJ2-7; TRBD2 is a possible D gene (6 bases). The germline V gene encodes CDR1 SGHRS and CDR2 YFSETQ. This CDR3 is 15 amino acids long. Trimming cost V 0 bases and J 7 bases, with 17 bases left between them. This chain's CDR3 is CASSLVAGSAGEQYF. CDR3 nucleotide sequence: TGCGCCAGCAGCTTGGTGGCGGGGAGTGCCGGGGAGCAGTACTTC. Based on the CDR3 plus reference TRBV5-1 and TRBJ2-7, the full variable domain is KAGVTQTPRYLIKTRGQQVTLSCSPISGHRSVSWYQQTPGQGLQFLFEYFSETQRNKGNFPGRFSGRQFSNSRSEMNVSTLELGDSALYLCASSLVAGSAGEQYFGPGTRLTVT.

By proportion, this clone is medium-sized. The CDR3 spells CASRLREGFGNEQFF. In nucleotides, the CDR3 is TGTGCCAGTAGGTTGCGGGAGGGCTTTGGCAATGAGCAGTTCTTC. This rearrangement joins TRBV19 to TRBJ2-1; TRBD2 aligns across 9 bases. Germline loops: CDR1 LNHDA, CDR2 SQIVND (reference sequence). Trimming cost V 6 bases and J 6 bases; bases outside gene matches: 9. There are 15 residues in the CDR3.

The V gene is TRBV11-3, the J gene TRBJ2-1, with D maybe TRBD1 (6 bases). The CDR3 sequence is 13 residues long. Germline V gene sequence: CDR1 SGHNT, CDR2 YENEEA. Trimming took off 5 bases at V and 4 bases at J, with 9 bases between the two ends. The CDR3 coding sequence is TGTGCCAGCAGCCACAGGGCGTACAATGAGCAGTTCTTC. It codes for CASSHRAYNEQFF. Looking up the rest from reference TRBV11-3 and TRBJ2-1 gives the full variable domain: EAGVVQSPRYKIIEKKQPVAFWCNPISGHNTLYWYLQNLGQGPELLIRYENEEAVDDSQLPKDRFSAERLKGVDSTLKIQPAELGDSAVYLCASSHRAYNEQFFGPGTRLTVL.

The CDR3: CASSLIKGGSFF. CDR3 sequence (DNA): TGTGCCAGCAGCTTGATTAAGGGAGGATCGTTCTTC. The genes are TRBV5-8 and TRBJ2-1, with D perhaps matching TRBD2 (6 bases). The CDR3 has 12 amino acids. Between the trimmed V and J ends, which lost 1 base and 15 bases, there was a span of 14 bases. CDR1 is SGHTS and CDR2 is YDEGEE in the germline V gene.

V usage is TRBV7-9 and J usage is TRBJ2-2; 7 bases agree with TRBD2. The CDR3 runs to 16 residues. V lost 1 base, J lost 3 bases, and 5 bases stayed unmatched. Germline lookup yields CDR1 SEHNR and CDR2 FQNEAQ (reference sequence). CDR3 sequence (DNA): TGTGCCAGCAGCTTAGGAGCGGGGCCTTACACCGGGGAGCTGTTTTTT. Residues: CASSLGAGPYTGELFF.

The chain recombines TRBV4-3 with TRBJ1-3; D remains unclear. V lost 2 bases to trimming and J lost 0 bases, with 5 bases between them. CDR1 is LGHNA, CDR2 YSLEER, per germline. The CDR3 loop spans 14 amino acids. This CDR3 reads CASSQQFSGNTIYF. In nucleotides, the CDR3 is TGCGCCAGCAGCCAACAGTTCTCTGGAAACACCATATATTTT.

The genes are TRBV30 and TRBJ2-1; D is ambiguous. Germline-derived CDR1 and CDR2 are GTSNPN and SVGIG (reference sequence). The CDR3 consists of 12 residues. Trimming took 7 bases from V and 4 from J, leaving 11 bases between them. CDR3 region: CALVDGYNEQFF. For the CDR3, the DNA is TGTGCCTTGGTAGACGGATACAATGAGCAGTTCTTC.

This CDR3 is CSVDVSGGRTDTQYF. CDR3 DNA sequence: TGCAGCGTTGACGTCTCAGGGGGCCGCACAGATACGCAGTATTTT. The chain combines TRBV29-1 with TRBJ2-3; 8 bases match TRBD1. The CDR3 runs to 15 residues. The junction had 6 bases not matched to a gene; V was cut back by 3 bases and J by 1 base. In germline, CDR1 is SQVTM, CDR2 ANQGSEA.

The CDR3 is CASSQQGVKTDTQYF. In DNA, the CDR3 is TGCGCCAGCAGCCAGCAGGGGGTTAAGACAGATACGCAGTATTTT. The chain uses TRBV5-1 and TRBJ2-3, with 7 bases lining up with TRBD1. The CDR3 covers 15 residues. Trimming cost V 4 bases and J 3 bases; bases outside gene matches: 8. Germline V lookup: CDR1 SGHRS, CDR2 YFSETQ.

The V gene is TRBV4-1, the J gene TRBJ2-5; 9 bases are a match to TRBD2. From germline, CDR1 is MGHRA and CDR2 YSYEKL. The CDR3 length is 17 residues. With 1 base clipped from V and 4 bases from J, the junction kept 10 bases outside the gene matches. The CDR3 here is CASSQVLAGSIVETQYF. CDR3 in DNA: TGCGCCAGCAGCCAAGTCCTAGCGGGATCGATAGTAGAGACCCAGTACTTC.

The chain carries TRBV30 and TRBJ2-2; D gene ambiguous. This CDR3 is built from 15 residues. Trimming removed 0 bases from V and 4 bases from J, with 12 bases in between. CDR1 and CDR2 from the germline V gene are GTSNPN and SVGIG (reference sequence). In DNA form, the CDR3 reads TGTGCCTGGAGTGTACAGCGTCAGTCCACCGGGGAGCTGTTTTTT. Protein sequence: CAWSVQRQSTGELFF.